The rows below give T cell receptor beta chains drawn from one sample of a study of cytomegalovirus exposure and HLA in healthy donors. Assay: immunoSEQ multiplex PCR; the TCRdb copy retains only in-frame clones and omits some. The data contain 300,000 or so clones, 80% to 90% of them singletons. Sequenced input: PBMCs. The receptors shown here come from a woman between 40 and 55 years old in good health and CMV-seropositive. Both conserved end residues are part of each CDR3. D genes are given only for firm matches. Some rows have no size entry. The others give once, few or many, or a class for an expanded clone.

j_call d_call v_call clone_size cdr3_length cdr3_aa cdr3_nt
TRBJ2-7 TRBD2 TRBV5-6 . 15 CASRYRAGGPYEQYF TGTGCCAGCAGGTACCGAGCGGGAGGGCCCTACGAGCAGTACTTC
TRBJ1-1 . TRBV18 . 16 CASSPTWSQMNTEAFF TGTGCCAGCTCCCCGACCTGGAGTCAGATGAACACTGAAGCTTTCTTT
TRBJ1-1 TRBD1 TRBV6-5 . 12 CASSYGQGKAFF TGTGCCAGCAGTTACGGACAGGGGAAAGCTTTCTTT
TRBJ2-1 TRBD2 TRBV7-9 few 15 CASSPGTSGRDEQFF TGTGCCAGCAGCCCCGGGACTAGCGGGAGGGATGAGCAGTTCTTC
TRBJ2-1 TRBD2 TRBV11-2 . 12 CASSPGGNEQFF TGTGCCAGCAGCCCGGGAGGGAATGAGCAGTTCTTC
TRBJ1-1 . TRBV28 once 15 CASRGATAVGTEAFF TGTGCCAGCAGAGGGGCGACTGCGGTGGGCACTGAAGCTTTCTTT
TRBJ1-3 . TRBV7-8 . 16 CASSLMGRPTGNTIYF TGTGCCAGCAGCTTAATGGGCCGACCAACTGGAAACACCATATATTTT
TRBJ1-5 . TRBV4-3 . 15 CASSQDQGSNQPQHF TGCGCCAGCAGCCAAGATCAGGGCAGCAATCAGCCCCAGCATTTT
TRBJ2-6 . TRBV7-9 . 17 CASRLTGPRPGANVLTF TGTGCCAGCAGGTTGACAGGACCTCGCCCTGGGGCCAACGTCCTGACTTTC
TRBJ2-1 . TRBV4-2 . 14 CASSQSGNYNEQFF TGTGCCAGCAGCCAATCCGGGAACTACAATGAGCAGTTCTTC
TRBJ2-3 . TRBV11-3 . 15 CASSFLWGNTDTQYF TGTGCCAGCAGCTTTCTGTGGGGCAACACAGATACGCAGTATTTT
TRBJ2-7 . TRBV6-6 . 12 CASSGTSYEQYF TGTGCCAGCAGTGGGACTTCCTACGAGCAGTACTTC
TRBJ2-2 . TRBV5-1 few 15 CASSLGSSSTGELFF TGCGCCAGCAGCTTGGGTAGCAGCTCCACCGGGGAGCTGTTTTTT
TRBJ2-1 TRBD2 TRBV7-8 . 17 CASSQLGLAGGDNEQFF TGTGCCAGCAGCCAACTCGGACTAGCGGGAGGAGATAATGAGCAGTTCTTC
TRBJ2-3 . TRBV5-4 . 13 CASSPQGADTQYF TGTGCCAGCAGCCCACAGGGAGCCGATACGCAGTATTTT
TRBJ2-1 . TRBV28 once 15 CASSYLQETHNEQFF TGTGCCAGCAGTTATCTACAGGAGACCCACAATGAGCAGTTCTTC
TRBJ1-4 . TRBV19 few 15 CASSIGGQGSEKLFF TGTGCCAGTAGTATCGGGGGGCAAGGATCGGAAAAACTGTTTTTT
TRBJ1-1 . TRBV15 . 15 CATSRGGRVRTEAFF TGTGCCACCAGCAGAGGCGGCAGGGTCCGGACTGAAGCTTTCTTT
TRBJ2-5 . TRBV10-3 . 12 CAISQDQETQYF TGTGCCATCAGCCAGGACCAAGAGACCCAGTACTTC
TRBJ1-6 TRBD1 TRBV19 once 18 CASSVTPPGTGSRSPLHF TGTGCCAGTAGTGTAACTCCTCCCGGGACAGGCTCTCGTTCACCCCTCCACTTT
TRBJ2-7 . TRBV27 . 14 CASSWGIPGNEQYF TGTGCCAGCAGTTGGGGTATTCCGGGAAACGAGCAGTACTTC
TRBJ2-1 TRBD2 TRBV7-3 once 16 CASSPLAGGSYNEQFF TGTGCCAGCAGCCCATTAGCGGGAGGCTCCTACAATGAGCAGTTCTTC
TRBJ2-7 . TRBV7-9 . 14 CASSLGDSSYEQYF TGTGCCAGCAGCTTAGGCGACAGCAGCTACGAGCAGTACTTC
TRBJ1-5 TRBD1 TRBV30 . 15 CAWSPPGQGGQPQHF TGTGCCTGGAGTCCTCCGGGACAGGGGGGACAGCCCCAGCATTTT
TRBJ2-7 TRBD2 TRBV7-9 few 15 CASSPPGLAFHEQYF TGTGCCAGCAGCCCACCGGGACTAGCTTTCCACGAGCAGTACTTC
TRBJ2-3 TRBD1 TRBV27 . 15 CASTGQAMPTDTQYF TGTGCCAGCACGGGACAGGCGATGCCCACAGATACGCAGTATTTT
TRBJ1-5 . TRBV5-6 . 15 CASSLQSTILSPQHF TGTGCCAGCAGCTTGCAATCTACGATTCTTTCGCCCCAGCATTTT
TRBJ2-3 . TRBV7-3 . 15 CASSYDGQWGETQYF TGTGCCAGCAGCTACGACGGCCAATGGGGAGAAACGCAGTATTTT
TRBJ1-1 . TRBV27 . 16 CASSMGLRETGTEAFF TGTGCCAGCAGTATGGGACTGCGAGAAACGGGCACTGAAGCTTTCTTT
TRBJ1-3 . TRBV28 few 15 CASSSTGEAGNTIYF TGTGCCAGCAGCTCCACCGGGGAAGCTGGAAACACCATATATTTT
TRBJ2-1 TRBD2 TRBV11-3 . 14 CASRGGRADNEQFF TGTGCCAGCAGAGGCGGGAGGGCCGACAATGAGCAGTTCTTC
TRBJ2-1 . TRBV14 . 16 CASSLPGTFSYNEQFF TGTGCCAGCAGCCTTCCCGGGACTTTCTCCTACAATGAGCAGTTCTTC
TRBJ1-5 TRBD1 TRBV15 . 16 CATTHGTVNSNQPQHF TGTGCCACCACCCATGGGACAGTTAATAGCAATCAGCCCCAGCATTTT